These 25 T cell receptor beta chains were sequenced from one sample in a study of shared clonotypes between healthy human individuals. The data were produced by immunoSEQ multiplex PCR, yet TCRdb's version contains in-frame clones alone and is incomplete. This sample carries about 1 million clones, approximately 68% of them seen once, and the ten largest clones take around 1.5%. The sample was memory CD4+ T cells sorted from blood. This sample's subset: CD45RA-negative fraction. The receptors shown here come from a young man in good health.

Comment on this clone: Other DNA sequences in the sample encode the same CDR3. The V call is TRBV5-4, the J call TRBJ1-5, with 7 bases that match TRBD1. J gave up 6 bases and V 0 bases, and 0 bases lay outside the gene matches. Germline V gene data show CDR1 as SGHNT and CDR2 as YYREEE (reference sequence). This CDR3 spans 13 amino acids. Here the CDR3 reads CASSLDRGQPQHF. The CDR3 DNA reads as TGTGCCAGCAGCTTGGACAGGGGTCAGCCCCAGCATTTT. The full variable domain, its missing parts supplied by reference TRBV5-4 and TRBJ1-5, is ETGVTQSPTHLIKTRGQQVTLRCSSQSGHNTVSWYQQALGQGPQFIFQYYREEENGRGNFPPRFSGLQFPNYSSELNVNALELDDSALYLCASSLDRGQPQHFGDGTRLSIL.

The CDR3, as DNA: TGCAGTACCAATGGGCATGAGCAGTTCTTC. This sequence encodes CSTNGHEQFF. The chain couples TRBV20-1 to TRBJ2-1; D not resolved. CDR3 length equals 10 residues. Germline loops: CDR1 DFQATT, CDR2 SNEGSKA (reference sequence). The V gene lost 8 bases and the J gene lost 8 bases, with 10 bases spanning the gap.

This chain connects TRBV12-5 to TRBJ2-7; a possible D gene is TRBD1 (6 bases). CDR1 and CDR2 (germline): LGHNT, FRNRAP. The V gene lost 5 bases and the J gene lost 2 bases, with 10 bases spanning the gap. The CDR3 has 13 amino acids. In nucleotides, the CDR3 is TGTGCTAGTGGTAGGACAGAAACCTACGAGCAGTACTTC. It encodes CASGRTETYEQYF.

The chain recombines TRBV15 with TRBJ1-2, with D unresolved. The CDR3 runs to 14 residues. Trimming removed 0 bases at V and 4 bases at J, with 9 bases between. The V gene's germline CDR1 is LNHNV and CDR2 YYDKDF (reference sequence). The DNA of the CDR3 is TGTGCCACCAGCAGAGATTTTGGCGGCTATGGCTACACCTTC. It encodes CATSRDFGGYGYTF.

The chain has TRBV6-1 and TRBJ2-7; TRBD1 might be the D (6 bases). Trimming took 7 bases from V and 0 from J, leaving 13 bases between them. The CDR3 consists of 14 residues. Germline CDR1 MNHNS, CDR2 SASEGT. The CDR3 sequence is CASTRDTSSYEQYF. In DNA, the CDR3 is TGTGCCAGCACCCGGGACACGAGCTCCTACGAGCAGTACTTC.

In its sample, this clone was seen a few times. The chain employs TRBV10-2 and TRBJ1-1, with TRBD1 identical over 8 bases. V trimming: 4 bases; J trimming: 4 bases; junction bases outside the gene matches: 5. Germline lookup yields CDR1 WSHSY and CDR2 SAAADI. The CDR3 contains 14 residues. The CDR3 here is CASSAQGAGTEAFF. DNA of the CDR3: TGCGCCAGCAGTGCCCAGGGGGCCGGCACTGAAGCTTTCTTT.

V and J are TRBV11-3 and TRBJ1-1; D is unresolved. This CDR3 has 15 amino acids. The V gene lost 5 bases and the J gene lost 5 bases, with 18 bases spanning the gap. Germline CDR1 reads SGHNT; CDR2 reads YENEEA. Written as DNA, the CDR3 is TGTGCCAGCAGCCCCTTAGGGCAGAGAGGTACTGAAGCTTTCTTT. Amino acids: CASSPLGQRGTEAFF.

With respect to this clone: Other DNA sequences in the sample encode the same CDR3. The chain recombines TRBV7-2 with TRBJ1-2; no definite D call. Germline lookup yields CDR1 SGHTA and CDR2 FQGNSA. This CDR3 comprises 11 residues. The V end was cut by 1 base, the J end by 6 bases, with 3 bases between. The CDR3 sequence: CASSLGDGYTF. The CDR3 nucleotides read TGTGCCAGCAGCTTAGGTGATGGCTACACCTTC.

This chain uses TRBV9 with TRBJ1-3; the D is unclear. The CDR3 is 15 amino acids. V was shortened by 2 bases and J by 0 bases, with 9 bases between the two germline ends. Germline loops: CDR1 SGDLS, CDR2 YYNGEE. The CDR3 nucleotides are TGTGCCAGCAGCGTTCGGCAGAGCTCTGGAAACACCATATATTTT. Residues: CASSVRQSSGNTIYF.

The chain carries TRBV2 and TRBJ1-2; 8 positions agree with TRBD1. Germline V gene data show CDR1 as SNHLY and CDR2 as FYNNEI. Trimming cost V 7 bases and J 4 bases; bases outside gene matches: 5. The CDR3 extends over 13 amino acids. The CDR3: CASTTTGVYGYTF. DNA of the CDR3: TGTGCCAGCACCACGACAGGGGTCTATGGCTACACCTTC.

This clone was found a few times. The chain is built from TRBV5-1 and TRBJ2-7; 8 bases fit TRBD1. This CDR3 spans 15 amino acids. Germline values: CDR1 SGHRS, CDR2 YFSETQ. J gave up 3 bases and V 0 bases, and 5 bases lay outside the gene matches. CDR3 nucleotide sequence: TGCGCCAGCAGCTTGGATGACAGGGGTGACTACGAGCAGTACTTC. Its translation is CASSLDDRGDYEQYF.

V usage is TRBV6-1 and J usage is TRBJ2-7, with D perhaps TRBD1 (5 bases). Germline CDR1 and CDR2: MNHNS and SASEGT. The CDR3 extends over 13 amino acids. Trimming removed 7 bases at V and 6 bases at J, with 16 bases between. The CDR3 protein is CASNPKLGVEQYF. The CDR3 bases are TGTGCCAGCAATCCGAAATTAGGGGTCGAGCAGTACTTC.

Details on this clone: Other DNA sequences in the same sample also yield this CDR3. J is TRBJ2-5 and V is TRBV5-1; D is perhaps TRBD1 (6 bases). With 1 base removed from V and 2 bases from J, the gap between germline ends came to 9 bases. Per germline, CDR1 SGHRS and CDR2 YFSETQ. This CDR3 contains 14 residues. This CDR3 is CASSLSGQQETQYF. Here the CDR3 DNA reads TGCGCCAGCAGCTTGAGCGGACAGCAAGAGACCCAGTACTTC.

J is TRBJ2-3 and V is TRBV6-1; TRBD2 matches 8 bases. V gave up 8 bases and J gave up 3 bases; unmatched junction bases: 7. CDR3 length: 14 residues. CDR1 is MNHNS, CDR2 SASEGT, per germline. CDR3 DNA sequence: TGTGCCAGCCGGACCAGCGGGAGTACAGATACGCAGTATTTT. It translates to CASRTSGSTDTQYF.

This clone has a single count. Other DNA sequences from this sample encode an identical CDR3 as well. The gene calls are TRBV28 and TRBJ1-2, with D perhaps TRBD1 (5 bases). This CDR3 comprises 12 residues. V lost 6 bases and J lost 5, with 10 bases in between. Per the germline V gene, CDR1 is MDHEN and CDR2 is SYDVKM. DNA for the CDR3: TGTGCCAGCAGCCAAGGGGTATATGGCTACACCTTC. Its translation is CASSQGVYGYTF.

The chain links TRBV25-1 to TRBJ1-4; D might be TRBD1 (5 bases). The germline V gene encodes CDR1 MGHDK and CDR2 SYGVNS. V was shortened by 3 bases and J by 5 bases, with 13 bases between the two germline ends. This CDR3 comprises 15 residues. Written as DNA, the CDR3 is TGTGCCAGCAGTGATTCCGGGACGGGAAATGAAAAACTGTTTTTT. Its translation: CASSDSGTGNEKLFF.

This clone appeared a single time. The V gene is TRBV7-8, the J gene TRBJ2-3, with unresolved D. Germline V gene data show CDR1 as SGHVS and CDR2 as FQNEAQ. Trimming took 3 bases from V and 0 from J, leaving 13 bases between them. This CDR3 comprises 16 residues. CDR3 in amino acids: CASSLAPGGSTDTQYF. The CDR3 DNA reads as TGTGCCAGCAGCTTGGCCCCTGGTGGCAGCACAGATACGCAGTATTTT.

This clone has only a few counts. The V and J genes are TRBV28 and TRBJ2-7; no clear D. The CDR3 runs to 12 residues. Looked up from germline, CDR1 is MDHEN and CDR2 is SYDVKM. Between the trimmed V and J ends, which lost 6 bases and 4 bases, there was a span of 10 bases. The CDR3 loop is CASSLTAYEQYF. Here the CDR3 DNA reads TGTGCCAGCAGCCTGACGGCTTACGAGCAGTACTTC. Full variable domain (outside the CDR3, taken from reference TRBV28 and TRBJ2-7): DVKVTQSSRYLVKRTGEKVFLECVQDMDHENMFWYRQDPGLGLRLIYFSYDVKMKEKGDIPEGYSVSREKKERFSLILESASTNQTSMYLCASSLTAYEQYFGPGTRLTVT.

Regarding this clone: The identical CDR3 is also encoded by other nucleotide sequences in the sample. The CDR3 nucleotides are TGTGCCAGCTCACCACAGCGGGCACAAGAGACCCAGTACTTC. Translated, it gives CASSPQRAQETQYF. J is TRBJ2-5 and V is TRBV18; D possibly corresponds to TRBD2 (6 bases). The germline V and J ends were trimmed by 1 base and 2 bases, with 8 bases remaining between them. Germline CDR1 KGHSH, CDR2 LQKENI. The CDR3 length is 14 residues.

The chain recombines TRBV6-5 with TRBJ1-1, with a tentative D call TRBD1 (5 bases). Germline CDR1 and CDR2: MNHEY and SVGAGI. The ends were cut back, 8 bases at V and 6 bases at J, with 19 bases in the middle. This CDR3 is built from 14 residues. The CDR3, as DNA: TGTGCCAGCCGGCCCCCAACAGGCTTATCTGAAGCTTTCTTT. It specifies CASRPPTGLSEAFF.

Regarding this clone: Distinct nucleotide sequences in the sample also encode this CDR3. V and J are TRBV28 and TRBJ1-2; no firm D call. V dropped 2 bases and J dropped 1 base, with 8 bases sitting between them. This CDR3 comprises 14 residues. Germline V CDR1 and CDR2: MDHEN, SYDVKM. The CDR3 spells CASSLTGYNYGYTF. CDR3 nucleotides: TGTGCCAGCAGTTTAACTGGATATAACTATGGCTACACCTTC.

The genes are TRBV6-4 and TRBJ1-5, with D hard to call. The V gene lost 4 bases and the J gene lost 1 base, with 8 bases spanning the gap. Germline assignment: CDR1 MRHNA and CDR2 SNTAGT. CDR3 length: 14 residues. The CDR3 sequence: CASSADTSNQPQHF. In DNA, the CDR3 is TGTGCCAGCAGTGCCGACACCAGCAATCAGCCCCAGCATTTT.

V gene TRBV19 combines with J gene TRBJ2-1, with 13 bases lining up with TRBD2. The CDR3 is made up of 16 amino acids. Germline assignment: CDR1 LNHDA and CDR2 SQIVND (reference sequence). With V trimmed by 5 bases and J by 4 bases, 5 bases remained unmatched. CDR3 sequence (DNA): TGTGCCAGTAGTTCGCCGGGACTAGCGGGATACAATGAGCAGTTCTTC. It translates to CASSSPGLAGYNEQFF.

V gene TRBV25-1 combines with J gene TRBJ1-4; 8 bases are shared with TRBD1. Germline CDR1 reads MGHDK; CDR2 reads SYGVNS. CDR3 length equals 15 residues. Trimming took 2 bases from V and 7 from J; bases not matched to a gene: 6. This CDR3 is CASSEGQGIGEKLFF. In DNA form, the CDR3 reads TGTGCCAGCAGTGAAGGACAGGGTATCGGTGAAAAACTGTTTTTT.

This clone showed up just a few times. V gene TRBV2 combines with J gene TRBJ2-5, with D unresolved. Between the trimmed V and J ends, which lost 9 bases and 4 bases, there was a span of 9 bases. CDR1 SNHLY and CDR2 FYNNEI come from the germline V gene. This CDR3 has 11 amino acids. The CDR3 DNA reads TGTGCCAGTCTAAATCGAGAGACCCAGTACTTC. It is translated as CASLNRETQYF.